These 27 T cell receptor beta chains came from one sample sequenced in a study of radiation and T cells in renal cell carcinoma. Time point reported: blood 4 weeks post-SBRT, at nephrectomy. Treatment meaning: 15 Gy SBRT to primary tumor, nephrectomy 4 weeks later. Generated by immunoSEQ multiplex PCR, the TCRdb table keeps only in-frame clones and is missing some. The sample shows 40,000 to 50,000 clones, around four fifths of them seen only once. The sequencing used blood, collected from a patient whose treatment included radiotherapy and nephrectomy. The source is a woman in her seventies with renal cell carcinoma.

The chain links TRBV6-5 to TRBJ1-2, with a weak D call TRBD1 (6 bases). The V and J ends lost 0 bases and 6 bases respectively, with 8 bases between them. Per germline, CDR1 MNHEY and CDR2 SVGAGI. The CDR3 is 13 amino acids. The CDR3 DNA follows: TGTGCCAGCAGTTACTCGAACAGGGATGGCTACACCTTC. Translated, it gives CASSYSNRDGYTF.

The chain employs TRBV5-4 and TRBJ2-3; no clear D gene. The CDR3 consists of 12 residues. The germline V and J ends were trimmed by 3 bases and 3 bases, with 5 bases remaining between them. Germline assignment: CDR1 SGHNT and CDR2 YYREEE (reference sequence). The CDR3 nucleotides read TGTGCCAGCAGCTCCCTAACAGATACGCAGTATTTT. Amino acids: CASSSLTDTQYF.

The chain combines TRBV6-1 with TRBJ2-7; D is uncertain. CDR3 length equals 11 residues. Germline CDR1 MNHNS, CDR2 SASEGT. V gave up 5 bases and J gave up 3 bases, with 5 bases separating them. CDR3 DNA sequence: TGTGCCAGCAGTCTCGGCTACGAGCAGTACTTC. Protein: CASSLGYEQYF.

The gene calls are TRBV5-1 and TRBJ1-1; unclear D gene. The CDR3 has 15 amino acids. V gave up 0 bases and J gave up 1 base, with 10 bases separating them. CDR1 is SGHRS, CDR2 YFSETQ, per germline. CDR3 protein: CASSLAGIANTEAFF. CDR3 coding DNA: TGCGCCAGCAGCTTGGCAGGAATCGCGAACACTGAAGCTTTCTTT.

The V and J genes are TRBV21-1 and TRBJ2-1; the table calls TRBD2, which could not be checked here. TRBV21-1 constitutes a pseudogene. This CDR3 comprises 21 residues. The CDR3 bases are TGTGCCAGCCGTCCTAGTTATTCGCGGAGGGAGGGCCGGAGCTCCTACAATGAGCAGTTCTTC. It codes for CASRPSYSRREGRSSYNEQFF.

The chain joins TRBV2 to TRBJ1-2, with D possibly matching TRBD1 (6 bases). Trimming cost V 5 bases and J 6 bases, with 10 bases left between them. CDR3 length equals 12 residues. The germline CDR1 and CDR2 sequences are SNHLY and FYNNEI. Written as DNA, the CDR3 is TGTGCCAGCAGTCAAGGGGGGGATGGCTACACCTTC. This gives the protein CASSQGGDGYTF.

The chain combines TRBV13 with TRBJ1-1; D possibly corresponds to TRBD1 (5 bases). The CDR3 spans 13 residues. Trimming cost V 1 base and J 8 bases, with 11 bases left between them. Per germline, CDR1 PRHDT and CDR2 FYEKMQ (reference sequence). This CDR3 reads CASSLAPGSEAFF. In DNA form, the CDR3 reads TGTGCCAGCAGCTTAGCCCCAGGGTCAGAAGCTTTCTTT.

V is TRBV11-2 and J is TRBJ2-3; D call uncertain. The length of the CDR3 is 16 residues. The germline CDR1 and CDR2 sequences are SGHAT and FQNNGV. The V and J ends lost 5 bases and 1 base respectively, with 16 bases between them. The CDR3 region is CASSLRLSYRTDTQYF. The CDR3 DNA is TGTGCCAGCAGCCTGCGTCTCTCCTACCGCACAGATACGCAGTATTTT.

The CDR3 here is CASSVGTGRDSTDTQYF. CDR3 bases: TGTGCCAGCAGCGTTGGGACAGGGAGGGACAGCACAGATACGCAGTATTTT. V is TRBV9 and J is TRBJ2-3; 9 bases map to TRBD1. This CDR3 has 17 amino acids. The V gene end was trimmed by 2 bases and the J gene end by 0 bases; junction bases not matched to a gene: 7. Germline loops: CDR1 SGDLS, CDR2 YYNGEE.

The rearrangement joins TRBV7-9 to TRBJ2-7, with TRBD1 as a possible D gene (6 bases). With 1 base removed from V and 3 bases from J, the gap between germline ends came to 16 bases. CDR3 length: 16 amino acids. Germline-derived CDR1 and CDR2 are SEHNR and FQNEAQ (reference sequence). This CDR3 is CASSLGVQGLFYEQYF. The DNA of the CDR3 is TGTGCCAGCAGCTTAGGGGTTCAGGGGCTCTTCTACGAGCAGTACTTC.

This clone was counted only a few times. The chain joins TRBV25-1 to TRBJ1-2; D might be TRBD1 (5 bases). CDR3 size: 14 residues. Trimming took 6 bases from V and 2 from J, leaving 13 bases between them. CDR1 is MGHDK and CDR2 is SYGVNS in the germline V gene. In DNA, the CDR3 is TGTGCCAGCAGCCATCAGGGATTGAACTATGGCTACACCTTC. It translates to CASSHQGLNYGYTF.

The chain couples TRBV5-1 to TRBJ2-3; 7 bases are a match to TRBD1. This CDR3 is built from 16 residues. Germline loops: CDR1 SGHRS, CDR2 YFSETQ. J lost 2 bases, V lost 1 base, and 7 bases had no gene match. The CDR3 here is CASSLQQGTHTDTQYF. The CDR3 DNA reads as TGCGCCAGCAGCTTGCAACAGGGGACCCACACAGATACGCAGTATTTT.

The chain uses TRBV2 and TRBJ1-2; D call uncertain. This CDR3 contains 12 residues. The germline V gene encodes CDR1 SNHLY and CDR2 FYNNEI. V shed 6 bases and J shed 4 bases, with 9 bases lying between them. For the CDR3, the DNA is TGTGCCAGCAGGGGTCGAAGCTATGGCTACACCTTC. Translating it yields CASRGRSYGYTF.

The rearrangement uses TRBV10-2 and TRBJ1-4; TRBD1 matches at 7 bases. CDR1 WSHSY and CDR2 SAAADI come from the germline V gene. The CDR3 totals 15 residues. After removal of 6 bases from V and 0 bases from J, the junction contained 4 bases not matched to a gene. CDR3 bases: TGCGCCAGCAGCGAACAGGGGCCAACTAATGAAAAACTGTTTTTT. Amino acid sequence: CASSEQGPTNEKLFF.

This chain joins TRBV5-4 and TRBJ2-3; TRBD2 matches at 8 bases. Germline-derived CDR1 and CDR2 are SGHNT and YYREEE (reference sequence). The junction had 8 bases not matched to a gene; V was cut back by 4 bases and J by 1 base. The CDR3 is 16 amino acids. DNA for the CDR3: TGTGCCAGCAGCCAAAAAGCGGGAGAAGGCACAGATACGCAGTATTTT. Its translation: CASSQKAGEGTDTQYF. The entire variable domain, with the rest obtained from reference TRBV5-4 and TRBJ2-3, is as follows: ETGVTQSPTHLIKTRGQQVTLRCSSQSGHNTVSWYQQALGQGPQFIFQYYREEENGRGNFPPRFSGLQFPNYSSELNVNALELDDSALYLCASSQKAGEGTDTQYFGPGTRLTVL.

The rearrangement joins TRBV2 to TRBJ2-1; D unclear. The V end lost 6 bases, the J end lost 5 bases, and 14 bases lay between the germline ends. This CDR3 is built from 14 residues. Germline assignment: CDR1 SNHLY and CDR2 FYNNEI. CDR3 DNA: TGTGCCAGCAGCCGAGTTGCCGGAGACAATGAGCAGTTCTTC. This encodes CASSRVAGDNEQFF.

The chain couples TRBV5-1 to TRBJ1-6; D might be TRBD1 (6 bases). The V gene's germline CDR1 is SGHRS and CDR2 YFSETQ. CDR3 length: 19 residues. The V gene lost 0 bases and the J gene lost 1 base, with 17 bases spanning the gap. The chain's CDR3 is CASSLAPRDQGSYNSPLHF. The CDR3 DNA follows: TGCGCCAGCAGCTTGGCTCCCAGGGACCAGGGGTCCTATAATTCACCCCTCCACTTT.

This clone was counted between two and nine times. This chain links TRBV7-2 with TRBJ2-7, with D tentatively TRBD1 (5 bases). Trimming took 1 base from V and 5 from J, leaving 18 bases between them. The CDR3 is 16 residues long. CDR1 SGHTA and CDR2 FQGNSA come from the germline V gene. CDR3 loop: CASSLVATVLNDEQYF. The CDR3 nucleotides read TGTGCCAGCAGCTTAGTGGCGACAGTTCTGAACGACGAGCAGTACTTC. Supplemented by reference TRBV7-2 and TRBJ2-7, the full variable domain reads GAGVSQSPSNKVTEKGKDVELRCDPISGHTALYWYRQSLGQGLEFLIYFQGNSAPDKSGLPSDRFSAERTGGSVSTLTIQRTQQEDSAVYLCASSLVATVLNDEQYFGPGTRLTVT.

CDR3 bases: TGTGCCAGCACCGGACAGGGAGCTAACTATGGCTACACCTTC. This codes for CASTGQGANYGYTF. This rearrangement joins TRBV18 to TRBJ1-2, with 8 bases fitting TRBD1. Germline CDR1 and CDR2: KGHSH and LQKENI. The CDR3 runs 14 residues. The J segment lost 0 bases and the V segment lost 8 bases, leaving 5 bases of the junction unmatched.

The J gene is TRBJ1-2, the V gene TRBV20-1; unclear D gene. The germline V gene has CDR1 DFQATT and CDR2 SNEGSKA (reference sequence). The ends were cut back, 5 bases at V and 7 bases at J, with 11 bases in the middle. The CDR3 extends over 11 amino acids. CDR3 DNA sequence: TGCAGTGCTGGGAGGGTTCGTGGCTACACCTTC. Translation: CSAGRVRGYTF.

This rearrangement joins TRBV14 to TRBJ1-2; TRBD1 is a possible D gene (6 bases). This CDR3 contains 13 residues. Germline lookup yields CDR1 SGHDN and CDR2 FVKESK. The V gene lost 4 bases and the J gene lost 6 bases, with 12 bases spanning the gap. The CDR3 DNA reads as TGTGCCAGCAGCCGGATGGGGGCTAATGGCTACACCTTC. Protein product: CASSRMGANGYTF.

This clone was detected only once. The chain carries TRBV29-1 and TRBJ2-1; TRBD2 matches 15 bases. Germline V gene data show CDR1 as SQVTM and CDR2 as ANQGSEA. The V gene end was trimmed by 5 bases and the J gene end by 6 bases; junction bases not matched to a gene: 5. The CDR3 has 15 residues. The CDR3 protein is CSVPRTSGRGNEQFF. CDR3 bases: TGCAGCGTTCCGCGGACTAGCGGGAGGGGCAATGAGCAGTTCTTC.

This clone occurred once. CDR3 region: CATTGQDSYEQYF. CDR3 nucleotide sequence: TGTGCCACAACCGGACAGGACAGCTACGAGCAGTACTTC. V and J are TRBV2 and TRBJ2-5, with 7 bases matching TRBD1. The J call may be incorrect, as the DNA end agrees better with TRBJ2-7. This CDR3 has 13 residues. Germline V CDR1 and CDR2: SNHLY, FYNNEI.

V is TRBV5-1 and J is TRBJ1-1; no clear D. This CDR3 comprises 13 residues. The germline CDR1 and CDR2 sequences are SGHRS and YFSETQ. V was trimmed by 4 bases and J by 2 bases, leaving 9 bases between them. The CDR3 nucleotides read TGCGCCAGCAGCCCGGACGGAAACACTGAAGCTTTCTTT. Translating gives CASSPDGNTEAFF.

The chain employs TRBV5-4 and TRBJ1-2; 8 positions match TRBD1. In germline, CDR1 is SGHNT, CDR2 YYREEE (reference sequence). The CDR3 extends over 16 amino acids. The junction had 12 bases not matched to a gene; V was cut back by 4 bases and J by 4 bases. For the CDR3, the DNA is TGTGCCAGCAGCCCCGGAGGGCAGGGGGCGGGCTATGGCTACACCTTC. Translating gives CASSPGGQGAGYGYTF.

The genes are TRBV27 and TRBJ1-1, with D possibly matching TRBD1 (5 bases). The germline V gene has CDR1 MNHEY and CDR2 SMNVEV (reference sequence). Trimming cost V 6 bases and J 4 bases, with 18 bases left between them. This CDR3 spans 15 amino acids. CDR3 bases: TGTGCCAGCAGACCCCTCAACCAGGGTGGCACTGAAGCTTTCTTT. Protein sequence: CASRPLNQGGTEAFF.

With respect to this clone: One end of the junction fails to match germline, which may point to a read error. This chain links TRBV5-1 with TRBJ2-5; 8 bases are a match to TRBD2. Looked up from germline, CDR1 is SGHRS and CDR2 is YFSETQ. The CDR3 totals 17 residues. The CDR3 is CPSSLAYPGGGQETQYF. The CDR3 DNA reads as TGCCCCAGCAGCTTGGCCTATCCCGGGGGGGGGCAAGAGACCCAGTACTTC.